The sequence of this T cell receptor beta chain was determined in a study of OX40 agonist ivuxolimab in advanced cancers. For the study at large: Ivuxolimab is a fully human IgG2 antibody that activates OX40 (CD134). Earlier anti-PD-1, anti-PD-L1 or anti-CTLA-4 therapy was permitted; about 39% had received some. Notes on the study in general: People who partly responded at 0.1-3.0 mg/kg had some of the least clonal expansion seen. The specificity for antigen of the expanded peripheral T cells was not determined.

On this clone: Antigen unknown.

CDR1 and CDR2 from the germline V gene are MRHNA and SNTAGT. The CDR3 extends over 16 amino acids. Trimming removed 5 bases from V and 8 bases from J; junction bases left unmatched: 9. TCRdb's table, derived via immunoSEQ multiplex PCR, lists solely in-frame clones and lacks some. The sample has roughly 80,000 clones; more than 70% are singletons. The material sequenced was CD4+ or CD8+ T cells sorted from blood, taken in a trial of the OX40 agonist ivuxolimab. The source of this sequence is an adult with an advanced solid tumor such as melanoma, head and neck, liver or kidney cancer. The gene calls are TRBV6-4 and TRBJ2-1, with TRBD2 matching 13 bases. The CDR3 DNA reads TGTGCCAGCAGTCAGGAACTAGCGGGAGGGCCCCATGAGCAGTTCTTC. This sequence encodes CASSQELAGGPHEQFF.